Listed here are 32 T cell receptor beta chains from one sample, sequenced in a study of T cell responses to AZD1222 COVID-19 vaccine. Assay used: immunoSEQ multiplex PCR; TCRdb lists only in-frame clones, some missing. The table includes roughly 120,000 clones, more than 75% detected once. Source: peripheral blood, taken 28 days after the second AZD1222 dose. These receptor sequences come from an adult who received the AZD1222 COVID-19 vaccine.

The chain has TRBV12-3 or TRBV12-4 and TRBJ2-7; D is ambiguous. The CDR3 extends over 12 amino acids. Between the trimmed V and J ends, which lost 3 bases and 6 bases, there was a span of 9 bases. CDR3 sequence reads: CASSFSAGEQYF. The CDR3 DNA follows: TGTGCCAGCAGTTTTTCGGCCGGCGAGCAGTACTTC.

CDR3 DNA: TGTGCCAGCAGCCTGACAGGGCCCGGGGAGCTGTTTTTT. This sequence encodes CASSLTGPGELFF. This sequence joins TRBV7-2 and TRBJ2-2; 7 bases agree with TRBD1. The ends lost 5 bases at V and 6 bases at J; junction bases unmatched: 3. Germline V CDR1 and CDR2: SGHTA, FQGNSA. This CDR3 has 13 residues.

J is TRBJ1-4 and V is TRBV7-3; no reliable D call. This CDR3 spans 15 amino acids. V was trimmed by 2 bases and J by 3 bases, leaving 10 bases between them. CDR1 is SGHTA, CDR2 FQGTGA, per germline. The CDR3 is CASSLGDGPNEKLFF. Here the CDR3 DNA reads TGTGCCAGCAGCTTAGGGGATGGGCCTAATGAAAAACTGTTTTTT.

As concerns this clone: Other DNA sequences in the same sample also yield this CDR3. The V call is TRBV18, the J call TRBJ1-1; D ambiguous. With 3 bases removed from V and 1 base from J, the gap between germline ends came to 6 bases. This CDR3 comprises 13 residues. Germline V gene sequence: CDR1 KGHSH, CDR2 LQKENI. The CDR3: CASSPGRNTEAFF. The DNA of the CDR3 is TGTGCCAGCTCACCGGGAAGGAACACTGAAGCTTTCTTT.

The J gene is TRBJ1-3, the V gene TRBV27, with D unresolved. V was pared by 3 bases and J by 4 bases, with 10 bases between. This CDR3 is 14 amino acids long. Looked up from germline, CDR1 is MNHEY and CDR2 is SMNVEV (reference sequence). CDR3 sequence reads: CASSLRGVGNTIYF. The DNA for the CDR3 is TGTGCCAGCAGTTTGAGAGGCGTAGGAAACACCATATATTTT.

The chain recombines TRBV3-1 (or the pseudogene TRBV3-2) with TRBJ2-5, with 8 bases identical to TRBD1. The V gene end was trimmed by 0 bases and the J gene end by 4 bases; junction bases not matched to a gene: 4. This CDR3 region has 15 residues. Looked up from germline, CDR1 is LGHDT and CDR2 is YNNKEL (reference sequence). The chain's CDR3 is CASSQDRGTGETQYF. The CDR3 DNA reads as TGTGCCAGCAGCCAAGATCGCGGGACAGGAGAGACCCAGTACTTC.

The chain recombines TRBV7-3 with TRBJ2-7; possible D gene TRBD2, 6 bases. The V and J ends lost 3 bases and 0 bases respectively, with 9 bases between them. Looked up from germline, CDR1 is SGHTA and CDR2 is FQGTGA. This CDR3 contains 14 residues. As DNA, the CDR3 is TGTGCCAGCAGCTTCCAGGGAGGCTCCTACGAGCAGTACTTC. It is translated as CASSFQGGSYEQYF.

The chain uses TRBV5-1 and TRBJ1-5; possible D gene TRBD1, 5 bases. The CDR3 has 14 residues. The germline gives CDR1 SGHRS, CDR2 YFSETQ. Trimming stripped 1 base from V and 2 bases from J, with 7 bases between. In nucleotides, the CDR3 is TGCGCCAGCAGCTTGAGGGACGGCAATCAGCCCCAGCATTTT. It encodes CASSLRDGNQPQHF.

The chain joins TRBV10-3 to TRBJ1-3; 7 positions agree with TRBD1. V shed 4 bases and J 4 bases; nucleotides not matched to a gene: 7. The CDR3 is made up of 15 amino acids. The germline V gene encodes CDR1 ENHRY and CDR2 SYGVKD. CDR3 region: CAISARQGSGNTIYF. Here the CDR3 DNA reads TGTGCCATCAGTGCCCGACAGGGTTCGGGAAACACCATATATTTT.

A remark on this clone: The junction does not match germline at one end; this may be a read error. The genes are TRBV2 and TRBJ1-1; D is uncertain. The germline V gene encodes CDR1 SNHLY and CDR2 FYNNEI. This CDR3 comprises 11 residues. The CDR3 reads CASREGPDAFF. The CDR3 DNA sequence: TGTGCCAGCAGAGAAGGCCCGGATGCTTTCTTT.

This clone was detected a few times. The J gene is TRBJ1-4, the V gene TRBV7-9; tentatively, D is TRBD1 (5 bases). The CDR3 runs to 15 residues. V was trimmed by 1 base and J by 7 bases, leaving 13 bases between them. Germline CDR1 SEHNR, CDR2 FQNEAQ (reference sequence). The CDR3 DNA sequence: TGTGCCAGCAGCTTAGAGGAGGGACCGGGTGAAAAACTGTTTTTT. Translating it yields CASSLEEGPGEKLFF. The full variable domain, completed using reference TRBV7-9 and TRBJ1-4, is DTGVSQNPRHKITKRGQNVTFRCDPISEHNRLYWYRQTLGQGPEFLTYFQNEAQLEKSRLLSDRFSAERPKGSFSTLEIQRTEQGDSAMYLCASSLEEGPGEKLFFGSGTQLSVL.

The chain links TRBV11-3 to TRBJ2-3; D is ambiguous. From germline, CDR1 is SGHNT and CDR2 YENEEA. The CDR3 covers 15 residues. The V gene lost 1 base and the J gene lost 2 bases, with 10 bases spanning the gap. CDR3 bases: TGTGCCAGCAGCTTAGGGGTACGGGTCACAGATACGCAGTATTTT. It codes for CASSLGVRVTDTQYF.

The chain uses TRBV7-9 and TRBJ2-7, with 8 positions matching TRBD1. Germline CDR1 reads SEHNR; CDR2 reads FQNEAQ (reference sequence). V dropped 4 bases and J dropped 5; count of bases not matched to a gene: 10. The CDR3 totals 15 residues. The CDR3 loop is CASSYGTGYTHEQYF. The CDR3 DNA sequence: TGTGCCAGCAGCTACGGGACAGGTTACACCCACGAGCAGTACTTC.

This clone was picked up a small number of times. The chain couples TRBV28 to TRBJ1-4; no clear D gene. The CDR3 sequence is 12 residues long. The V gene lost 8 bases and the J gene lost 5 bases, with 9 bases spanning the gap. Germline-derived CDR1 and CDR2 are MDHEN and SYDVKM. The CDR3 nucleotides are TGTGCCAGCGGGGAATCAAATGAAAAACTGTTTTTT. It translates to CASGESNEKLFF.

The V and J genes are TRBV3-1 (or the pseudogene TRBV3-2) and TRBJ1-2; no reliable D call. The CDR3 spans 12 residues. Germline CDR1 and CDR2: LGHDT and YNNKEL (reference sequence). V was shortened by 2 bases and J by 8 bases, with 9 bases between the two germline ends. The CDR3 loop is CASSQTREGYTF. The CDR3 DNA follows: TGTGCCAGCAGCCAAACGCGCGAGGGCTACACCTTC.

The chain employs TRBV9 and TRBJ2-1; 9 bases are a match to TRBD1. The germline CDR1 and CDR2 sequences are SGDLS and YYNGEE. This CDR3 is 15 amino acids long. After removal of 0 bases from V and 4 bases from J, the junction contained 2 bases not matched to a gene. CDR3 region: CASSVVQGAYNEQFF. The CDR3 nucleotides are TGTGCCAGCAGCGTAGTACAGGGGGCTTACAATGAGCAGTTCTTC.

This chain joins TRBV9 and TRBJ2-7; 14 nucleotides match TRBD2. The germline V gene has CDR1 SGDLS and CDR2 YYNGEE. Losses at the gene ends were 6 bases for V and 5 bases for J; bases not matched to a gene: 7. CDR3 length equals 15 residues. The DNA of the CDR3 is TGTGCCAGCACTACGGGACTAGCGGGAGCCAACGAGCAGTACTTC. Its translation: CASTTGLAGANEQYF.

This clone came up a few times. The chain couples TRBV28 to TRBJ1-4; tentatively, D is TRBD1 (6 bases). Trimming removed 2 bases at V and 8 bases at J, with 15 bases between. The germline gives CDR1 MDHEN, CDR2 SYDVKM. The CDR3 is 15 residues long. CDR3 DNA sequence: TGTGCCAGCAGTTTAAGGGGCAGGGGCGAGGAAAAACTGTTTTTT. Its translation is CASSLRGRGEEKLFF.

The chain is built from TRBV7-3 and TRBJ1-1; 7 bases fit TRBD1. In germline, CDR1 is SGHTA, CDR2 FQGTGA. The V gene end was trimmed by 5 bases and the J gene end by 5 bases; junction bases not matched to a gene: 8. The length of the CDR3 is 14 residues. The CDR3 sequence is CASSRGGGRTEAFF. The CDR3 DNA is TGTGCCAGCAGCCGGGGAGGGGGCCGTACTGAAGCTTTCTTT.

CDR3 sequence (DNA): TGTGCCAGCAGCTCTATCCGGGACAGAAAGGGAAAACTGTTTTTT. Protein product: CASSSIRDRKGKLFF. V usage is TRBV6-5 and J usage is TRBJ1-4, with 7 bases identical to TRBD1. V was clipped by 6 bases and J by 10 bases; unmatched bases: 14. This CDR3 spans 15 amino acids. Per germline, CDR1 MNHEY and CDR2 SVGAGI.

The V call is TRBV25-1, the J call TRBJ2-1; no clear D. V lost 6 bases and J 6 bases, leaving 9 bases between the germline ends. This CDR3 contains 12 residues. In germline, CDR1 is MGHDK, CDR2 SYGVNS. Here the CDR3 reads CASSGPANEQFF. The CDR3 DNA sequence: TGTGCCAGCAGCGGACCGGCCAATGAGCAGTTCTTC.

The V call is TRBV10-3, the J call TRBJ2-2; unclear D gene. The CDR3 runs to 16 residues. Germline V CDR1 and CDR2: ENHRY, SYGVKD. Deletions cut 4 bases from V and 1 base from J, with 13 bases between. This chain's CDR3 is CAISASALQNTGELFF. The DNA for the CDR3 is TGTGCCATCAGTGCATCGGCGCTTCAGAACACCGGGGAGCTGTTTTTT.

The V call is TRBV28, the J call TRBJ1-6; 7 bases match TRBD1. Trimming cost V 4 bases and J 10 bases; bases outside gene matches: 7. Germline CDR1 and CDR2: MDHEN and SYDVKM. The CDR3 length is 14 residues. The CDR3 loop reads CASSSTGEGSPLHF. The DNA for the CDR3 is TGTGCCAGCAGTTCCACAGGGGAAGGGTCACCCCTCCACTTT.

This chain uses TRBV28 with TRBJ1-2, with a weak D call TRBD1 (5 bases). Trimming stripped 5 bases from V and 3 bases from J, with 16 bases between. From germline, CDR1 is MDHEN and CDR2 SYDVKM. The CDR3 runs 15 residues. The CDR3 spells CASSTSGTEDYGYTF. The CDR3 DNA reads TGTGCCAGCAGTACCTCCGGGACGGAGGACTATGGCTACACCTTC.

This chain links TRBV6-2 or TRBV6-3 with TRBJ1-5; D is undetermined. The CDR3 runs to 14 residues. From germline, CDR1 is MNHEY and CDR2 SVGEGT. V was pared by 2 bases and J by 2 bases, with 7 bases between. The CDR3 DNA is TGTGCCAGCAGTTACGGCGGTGGCAATCAGCCCCAGCATTTT. It translates to CASSYGGGNQPQHF.

CDR3 amino acids: CASSIGSPYEQYF. The CDR3 DNA is TGTGCCAGTAGTATAGGCAGCCCCTACGAGCAGTACTTC. The chain employs TRBV19 and TRBJ2-7; D is uncertain. Germline CDR1 LNHDA, CDR2 SQIVND (reference sequence). The CDR3 has 13 amino acids. V was trimmed by 1 base and J by 2 bases, leaving 6 bases between them. The variable domain in full, with the rest retrieved from reference TRBV19 and TRBJ2-7, is DGGITQSPKYLFRKEGQNVTLSCEQNLNHDAMYWYRQDPGQGLRLIYYSQIVNDFQKGDIAEGYSVSREKKESFPLTVTSAQKNPTAFYLCASSIGSPYEQYFGPGTRLTVT.

This clone was found once. The chain employs TRBV4-3 and TRBJ1-4; TRBD1 is a possible D gene (6 bases). Trimming removed 0 bases from V and 0 bases from J, with 17 bases in between. Per the germline V gene, CDR1 is LGHNA and CDR2 is YSLEER. The CDR3 sequence is 19 residues long. For the CDR3, the DNA is TGCGCCAGCAGCCAAGAGGGGCGAACAGGGCTCCCAACTAATGAAAAACTGTTTTTT. Amino acids: CASSQEGRTGLPTNEKLFF.

V usage is TRBV29-1 and J usage is TRBJ2-3; TRBD1 aligns across 7 bases. V shed 4 bases and J 1 base; nucleotides not matched to a gene: 8. The CDR3 has 15 amino acids. CDR1 and CDR2 (germline): SQVTM, ANQGSEA. DNA for the CDR3: TGCAGCGTTGGGGACAGCCGGGCGGGCACAGATACGCAGTATTTT. Translating gives CSVGDSRAGTDTQYF.

V and J are TRBV30 and TRBJ2-1; 10 nucleotides match TRBD2. V dropped 1 base and J dropped 7; count of bases not matched to a gene: 10. Germline lookup yields CDR1 GTSNPN and CDR2 SVGIG (reference sequence). There are 16 residues in the CDR3. The CDR3 region has the DNA TGTGCCTGGAGTGAGGGGCTAGCGGGAGTCGGGAATGAGCAGTTCTTC. Translated, it gives CAWSEGLAGVGNEQFF.

J is TRBJ2-3 and V is TRBV19, with D possibly being TRBD2 (6 bases). Germline V lookup: CDR1 LNHDA, CDR2 SQIVND (reference sequence). Trimming cost V 5 bases and J 6 bases, with 12 bases left between them. The CDR3 sequence is 13 residues long. CDR3 sequence: CASSAPGRDTQYF. CDR3 DNA sequence: TGTGCCAGTAGTGCCCCGGGGAGGGATACGCAGTATTTT. Using reference TRBV19 and TRBJ2-3 for the parts outside the CDR3, the full variable domain is DGGITQSPKYLFRKEGQNVTLSCEQNLNHDAMYWYRQDPGQGLRLIYYSQIVNDFQKGDIAEGYSVSREKKESFPLTVTSAQKNPTAFYLCASSAPGRDTQYFGPGTRLTVL.

The chain uses TRBV3-1 (or the pseudogene TRBV3-2) and TRBJ2-1, with D hard to call. Germline CDR1 reads LGHDT; CDR2 reads YNNKEL (reference sequence). Trimming stripped 2 bases from V and 1 base from J, with 15 bases between. The CDR3 consists of 17 residues. CDR3 bases: TGTGCCAGCAGCCAACCTCCGCGGTTAGGGTCCTACAATGAGCAGTTCTTC. This encodes CASSQPPRLGSYNEQFF.

The chain has TRBV3-1 (or the pseudogene TRBV3-2) and TRBJ2-2; D is tentatively TRBD1 or TRBD2 (5 bases each). Germline values: CDR1 LGHDT, CDR2 YNNKEL (reference sequence). This CDR3 has 18 amino acids. The V gene lost 2 bases and the J gene lost 1 base, with 17 bases spanning the gap. The CDR3: CASSQIYPGPWNTGELFF. CDR3 bases: TGTGCCAGCAGCCAAATATATCCGGGGCCTTGGAACACCGGGGAGCTGTTTTTT.